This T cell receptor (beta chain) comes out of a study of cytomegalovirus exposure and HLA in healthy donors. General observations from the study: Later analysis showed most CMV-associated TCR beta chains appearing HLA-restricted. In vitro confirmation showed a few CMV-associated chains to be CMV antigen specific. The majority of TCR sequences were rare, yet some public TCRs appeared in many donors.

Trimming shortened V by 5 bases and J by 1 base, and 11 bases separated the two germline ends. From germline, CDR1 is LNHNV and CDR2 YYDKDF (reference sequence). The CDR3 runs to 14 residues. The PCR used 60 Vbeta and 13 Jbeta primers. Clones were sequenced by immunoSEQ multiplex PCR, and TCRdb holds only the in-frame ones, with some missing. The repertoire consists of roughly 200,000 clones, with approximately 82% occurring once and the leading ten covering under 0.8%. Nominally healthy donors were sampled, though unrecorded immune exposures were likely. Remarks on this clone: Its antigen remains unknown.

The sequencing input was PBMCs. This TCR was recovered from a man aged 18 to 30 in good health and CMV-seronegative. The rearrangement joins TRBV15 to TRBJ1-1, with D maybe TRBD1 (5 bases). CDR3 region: CATSRQSQNTEAFF. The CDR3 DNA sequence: TGTGCCACCAGCCGACAGAGTCAGAACACTGAAGCTTTCTTT.